The clone carrying this T cell receptor (beta chain) was recorded many times. The data are from a study of T cell repertoires in cytomegalovirus infection. TCRdb used MiXCR to reprocess the reads, holding one entry per CDR3 protein. Here the sample spans tens of thousands of distinct CDR3 sequences, just under 4% being singletons. This CDR3 has 15 residues. In germline, CDR1 is MGHRA, CDR2 YSYEKL. V lost 0 bases and J 6 bases, leaving 12 bases between the germline ends. The sequenced material came from PBMCs. The V gene is TRBV4-1, the J gene TRBJ1-5; perhaps TRBD1 as D (5 bases). The receptor was derived from a human donor in good health (CMV status not recorded). Some clones in this sample may be carry-over from other donors' samples. In DNA form, the CDR3 reads TGCGCCAGCAGCCAAGAATCAGGGAATGCTCAGCCCCAGCATTTT. It is translated as CASSQESGNAQPQHF.